These 4 T cell receptor gamma chains were all obtained from the same sample, sequenced in a study of gamma-delta chains in newborns, infants, children. TCRdb re-called the reads through CATT. The table records some 590 gamma-chain clones, around two fifths of them present only once. The sequencing sample was made of blood. These receptors originate from a child who was a newborn, infant or young child, either healthy, febrile or measles-vaccinated (not recorded which).

This clone has just a few counts. The J gene is TRGJ1 or TRGJ2, the V gene TRGV9. Trimming cost V 3 bases and J 0 bases; bases outside gene matches: 5. In germline, CDR1 is GITISATS, CDR2 ISYDGTV (reference sequence). There are 14 residues in the CDR3. CDR3 region: CALWEPTNYYKKLF. The CDR3 bases are TGTGCCTTGTGGGAGCCTACGAATTATTATAAGAAACTCTTT.

About this clone: Different DNA sequences within this sample yield the same CDR3. The chain joins TRGV9 to TRGJP. No J segment appears in TCRdb, so it was assigned here by matching the sequence to germline. After removal of 0 bases from V and 7 bases from J, the junction contained 3 bases not matched to a gene. Germline V lookup: CDR1 GITISATS, CDR2 ISYDGTV (reference sequence). CDR3 length: 16 amino acids. The CDR3 coding sequence is TGTGCCTTGTGGGAGGTGATCGAGTTGGGCAAAAAAATCAAGGTATTT. As protein: CALWEVIELGKKIKVF.

This clone qualifies as large. V and J are TRGV9 and TRGJP. The J gene is not listed in TCRdb, so it was assigned here from a DNA match to germline. Germline lookup yields CDR1 GITISATS and CDR2 ISYDGTV (reference sequence). This CDR3 has 16 amino acids. The J segment lost 2 bases and the V segment lost 3 bases, leaving 1 base of the junction unmatched. Here the CDR3 DNA reads TGTGCCTTGTGGGAGTGGCAAGAGTTGGGCAAAAAAATCAAGGTATTT. Translation gives CALWEWQELGKKIKVF.

The chain combines TRGV9 with TRGJP. The J gene, left out of TCRdb, was set here by checking the DNA against germline. CDR1 GITISATS and CDR2 ISYDGTV come from the germline V gene (reference sequence). Germline trimming cut 0 bases from V and 12 bases from J; bases unmatched to any gene: 5. The CDR3 consists of 15 residues. CDR3 region: CALWEVLGGKKIKVF. The DNA of the CDR3 is TGTGCCTTGTGGGAGGTGTTGGGGGGCAAAAAAATCAAGGTATTT.